This TCR beta chain was identified in a study of CD8 T cells in Susac syndrome. An amount of RNA that ranged from roughly 0.5 to 1 ug was reverse transcribed with random hexamers. Each CDR3 protein is one row after TCRdb ran MiXCR on the immunoSEQ multiplex PCR reads. This table has about 150,000 distinct CDR3 sequences, less than 97% appearing once. What was sequenced was CD8+ T cells from PBMCs. This clonotype was obtained from a human donor with multiple sclerosis.

In DNA form, the CDR3 reads TGTGCCAGCAGCCAAGAGGGGATCGGACAGGGGTTCTACAATGAGCAGTTCTTC. Its protein is CASSQEGIGQGFYNEQFF. The chain uses TRBV14 and TRBJ2-1, with 9 bases fitting TRBD1. The CDR3 is 18 amino acids. Trimming took 0 bases from V and 3 from J; bases not matched to a gene: 9. Germline V gene lookup returns CDR1 SGHDN and CDR2 FVKESK.